The T cell receptor (beta chain) described here comes from a study of blood T cell repertoires in COVID-19. Overall study context: Both acute and convalescent COVID-19 samples were obtained from the United States, Italy and Spain. PBMCs, B-cell-depleted T cells, or T cells provided the cDNA or gDNA that made up the material.

After removal of 10 bases from V and 8 bases from J, the junction contained 13 bases not matched to a gene. From germline, CDR1 is MNHEY and CDR2 SVGAGI. The CDR3 length is 13 residues. In the source study's methods: Reference gene primer amplification gave nucleated cell count estimates. Sequencing was performed with immunoSEQ multiplex PCR; in TCRdb, only in-frame clones are kept and a portion is missing. The DNA was the basis for D and trimming; V, J and clone size are from that table. The sample includes about 110,000 clones, 70% to 85% of them seen just once. The V gene is TRBV6-5, the J gene TRBJ1-2; TRBD1 matches 7 bases. The sequence was obtained from a middle-aged woman with acute or convalescent COVID-19. Input material: peripheral blood. For the CDR3, the DNA is TGTGCCACCAGCCAGGGGGACCTAGGAGGCTACACCTTC. This codes for CATSQGDLGGYTF.